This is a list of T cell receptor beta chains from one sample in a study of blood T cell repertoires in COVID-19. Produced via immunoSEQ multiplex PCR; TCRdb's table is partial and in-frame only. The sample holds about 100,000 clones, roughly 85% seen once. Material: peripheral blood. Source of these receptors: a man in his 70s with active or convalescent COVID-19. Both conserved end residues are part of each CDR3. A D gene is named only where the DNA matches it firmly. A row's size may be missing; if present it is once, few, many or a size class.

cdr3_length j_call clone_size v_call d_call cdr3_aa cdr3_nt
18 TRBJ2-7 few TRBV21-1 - CASSKLTSGSWAAYEQYF TGTGCCAGCAGCAAATTGACTAGCGGGAGTTGGGCGGCCTACGAGCAGTACTTC
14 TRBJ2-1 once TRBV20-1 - CSASPMGLQNEQFF TGCAGTGCCAGTCCTATGGGACTCCAAAATGAGCAGTTCTTC
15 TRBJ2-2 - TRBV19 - CASSLRGGTSGELFF TGTGCCAGTAGCTTGAGGGGGGGCACGTCCGGGGAGCTGTTTTTT
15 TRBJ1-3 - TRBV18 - CASSPGPYSGNTIYF TGTGCCAGCTCACCAGGGCCGTACTCTGGAAACACCATATATTTT
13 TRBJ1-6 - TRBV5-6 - CASSTGYNSPLHF TGTGCCAGCAGCACGGGATATAATTCACCCCTCCACTTT
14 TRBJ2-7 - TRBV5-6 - CASSLEQPPYEQYF TGTGCCAGCAGCTTGGAGCAACCACCCTACGAGCAGTACTTC
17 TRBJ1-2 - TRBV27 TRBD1 CASSLYPQGARSYGYTF TGTGCCAGCAGTTTATATCCCCAGGGGGCGAGATCATATGGCTACACCTTC
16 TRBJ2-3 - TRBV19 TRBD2 CASSLRAGGRTDTQYF TGTGCCAGTAGTCTCCGAGCGGGGGGGCGCACAGATACGCAGTATTTT
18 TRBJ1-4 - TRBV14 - CASSSRRRGSATNEKLFF TGTGCCAGCAGCTCAAGGCGAAGGGGGAGTGCAACTAATGAAAAACTGTTTTTT
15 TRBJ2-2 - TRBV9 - CASSVVPANTGELFF TGTGCCAGCAGCGTAGTCCCAGCGAACACCGGGGAGCTGTTTTTT
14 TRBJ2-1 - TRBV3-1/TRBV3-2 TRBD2 CASRGEGRGNEQFF TGTGCCAGCAGGGGGGAGGGTAGGGGCAATGAGCAGTTCTTC
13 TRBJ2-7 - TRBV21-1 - CASSKARNTAGYF TGTGCCAGCAGCAAAGCGCGAAACACGGCAGGTTACTTC
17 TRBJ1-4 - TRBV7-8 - CASSPRHLGQENEKLFF TGTGCCAGCAGCCCGCGACACTTAGGCCAAGAGAATGAAAAACTGTTTTTT
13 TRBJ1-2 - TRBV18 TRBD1 CASSHGQGGGYTF TGTGCCAGCTCACACGGACAGGGTGGTGGCTACACCTTC
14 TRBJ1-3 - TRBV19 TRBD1 CASRTDRTGNTIYF TGTGCCAGTAGAACGGACAGGACTGGAAACACCATATATTTT
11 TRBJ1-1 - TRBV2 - CASGVGHEAFF TGTGCCAGCGGTGTGGGACATGAAGCTTTCTTT
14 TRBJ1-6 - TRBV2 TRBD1 CASKGTANNSPLHF TGTGCCAGCAAAGGGACAGCGAATAATTCACCCCTCCACTTT
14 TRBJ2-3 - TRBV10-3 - CAISEGEITDTQYF TGTGCCATCAGTGAGGGGGAGATCACAGATACGCAGTATTTT
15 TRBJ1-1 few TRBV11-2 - CASSLEPGPNTEAFF TGTGCCAGCAGCTTAGAGCCAGGGCCGAACACTGAAGCTTTCTTT
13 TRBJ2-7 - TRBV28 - CASSTGLSYEQYF TGTGCCAGCAGTACTGGACTCTCCTACGAGCAGTACTTC
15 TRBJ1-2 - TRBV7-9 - CASSPSVVQGDGYTF TGTGCCAGCAGCCCTTCAGTGGTTCAAGGGGATGGCTACACCTTC
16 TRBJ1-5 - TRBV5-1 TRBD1 CASSPGAGGSNQPQHF TGCGCCAGCAGCCCTGGTGCAGGGGGTAGCAATCAGCCCCAGCATTTT
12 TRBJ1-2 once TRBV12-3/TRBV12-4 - CASSPSNYGYTF TGTGCCAGCAGTCCCTCTAACTATGGCTACACCTTC
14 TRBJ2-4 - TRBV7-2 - CASSLGTNKNIQYF TGTGCCAGCAGCTTAGGGACTAACAAAAACATTCAGTACTTC
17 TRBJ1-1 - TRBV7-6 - CASSLAPQGSGYTEAFF TGTGCCAGCAGCTTAGCGCCGCAGGGATCAGGGTACACTGAAGCTTTCTTT
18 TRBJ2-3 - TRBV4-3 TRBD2 CASSQGIQAGKSTDTQYF TGCGCCAGCAGCCAAGGGATCCAAGCGGGGAAGAGCACAGATACGCAGTATTTT
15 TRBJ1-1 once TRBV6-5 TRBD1 CASSPTGAENTEAFF TGTGCCAGCAGTCCAACAGGGGCGGAGAACACTGAAGCTTTCTTT
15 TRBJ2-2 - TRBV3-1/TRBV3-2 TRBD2 CASSPTSGRLGELFF TGTGCCAGCAGCCCCACTAGCGGGAGACTGGGGGAGCTGTTTTTT
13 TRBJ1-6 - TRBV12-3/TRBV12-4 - CASRSTANSPLHF TGTGCCAGCAGATCGACTGCGAATTCACCCCTCCACTTT
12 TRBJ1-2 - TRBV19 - CASSFRGGGYTF TGTGCCAGTAGTTTCAGGGGTGGAGGCTACACCTTC
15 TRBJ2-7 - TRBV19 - CASSKSSTGYYEQYF TGTGCCAGTAGTAAGTCCAGCACAGGGTACTACGAGCAGTACTTC
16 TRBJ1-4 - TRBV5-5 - CASSLVPGTTNEKLFF TGTGCCAGCAGCTTGGTCCCGGGTACAACTAATGAAAAACTGTTTTTT
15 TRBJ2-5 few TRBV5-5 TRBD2 CASSLGGGGGETQYF TGTGCCAGCAGCTTGGGAGGCGGGGGTGGTGAGACCCAGTACTTC
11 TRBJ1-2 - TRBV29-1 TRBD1 CSFFQGDGYTF TGCAGCTTTTTTCAGGGGGACGGCTACACCTTC
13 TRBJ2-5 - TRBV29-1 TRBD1 CSAGTGGGETQYF TGCAGCGCAGGGACAGGGGGCGGTGAGACCCAGTACTTC
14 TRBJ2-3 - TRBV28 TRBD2 CASRASGGVDTQYF TGTGCCAGCAGGGCTAGCGGGGGGGTAGATACGCAGTATTTT
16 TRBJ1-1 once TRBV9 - CASSVGPLEGGAEAFF TGTGCCAGCAGCGTAGGGCCTCTTGAAGGAGGAGCTGAAGCTTTCTTT
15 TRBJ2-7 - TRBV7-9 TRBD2 CASSSPWTSGNEQYF TGTGCCAGCAGCTCACCTTGGACTAGCGGGAACGAGCAGTACTTC
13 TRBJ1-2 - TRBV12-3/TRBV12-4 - CASSFLEGVGYTF TGTGCCAGCAGTTTCTTGGAGGGAGTTGGCTACACCTTC
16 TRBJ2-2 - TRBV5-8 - CASSSGTPLNTGELFF TGTGCCAGCAGTTCCGGGACACCTTTGAACACCGGGGAGCTGTTTTTT
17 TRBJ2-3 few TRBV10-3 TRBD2 CAIRAAQLAGTTDTQYF TGTGCCATCAGGGCGGCCCAACTAGCGGGAACCACAGATACGCAGTATTTT
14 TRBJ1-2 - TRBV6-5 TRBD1 CASRGQGDYYGYTF TGTGCCAGCAGGGGACAGGGCGACTACTATGGCTACACCTTC